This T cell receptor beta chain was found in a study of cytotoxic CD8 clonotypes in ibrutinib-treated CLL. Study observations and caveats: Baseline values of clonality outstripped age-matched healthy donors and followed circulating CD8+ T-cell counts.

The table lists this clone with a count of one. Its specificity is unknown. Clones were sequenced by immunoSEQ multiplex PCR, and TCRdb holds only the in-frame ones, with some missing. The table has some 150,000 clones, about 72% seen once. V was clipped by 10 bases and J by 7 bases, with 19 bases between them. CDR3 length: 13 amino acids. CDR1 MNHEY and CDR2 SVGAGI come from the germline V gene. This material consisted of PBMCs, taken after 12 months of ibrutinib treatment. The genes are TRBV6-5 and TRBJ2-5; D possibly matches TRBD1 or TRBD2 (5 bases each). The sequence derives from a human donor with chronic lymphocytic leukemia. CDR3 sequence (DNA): TGTGCCACTCGTGCTAGCTTAAGGGGGACCCAGTACTTC. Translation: CATRASLRGTQYF.